A selection of T cell receptor beta chains follows, all from one sample in a study of shared T cell receptors in the human thymus. This table comes from immunoSEQ multiplex PCR, and its TCRdb copy is limited to in-frame clones, with some not included. In the table there are 450,000 to 650,000 clones, more than 75% of which are singletons. These data also featured in a second study, about human thymus T cells.

Material for sequencing was thymocytes. These TCRs come from a boy under two years old with a congenital heart defect. Both conserved end residues are part of each CDR3. The D gene is left open where the match is weak. Only part of the rows carry a size: once, few, many, or a class if the clone is expanded.

d_gene	v_gene	j_gene	abundance	CDR3nt	CDR3aa
TRBD1	TRBV28	TRBJ1-1	.	TGTGCCAGCATTACCGGGACAGGGGGCCCCCTGAACACTGAAGCTTTCTTT	CASITGTGGPLNTEAFF
TRBD2	TRBV19	TRBJ2-1	once	TGTGCCAGTAGTATAGCACCTAGCGGGAGCTCCTACAATGAGCAGTTCTTC	CASSIAPSGSSYNEQFF
.	TRBV27	TRBJ2-6	.	TGTGCCAGCAGTCTTCTTTCTGGGGCCAACGTCCTGACTTTC	CASSLLSGANVLTF
TRBD2	TRBV5-6	TRBJ2-5	.	TGTGCCAGCAGCTTGGCCGGGACTAGCGGGATCGAGACCCAGTACTTC	CASSLAGTSGIETQYF
.	TRBV14	TRBJ1-4	.	TGTGCCAGCAGCCAAGATCGGGTCGGTTGGAGGGAAAAACTGTTTTTT	CASSQDRVGWREKLFF
TRBD2	TRBV4-3	TRBJ2-7	.	TGCGCCAGCAGCCAAGATCGGGACTATCCCTACGAGCAGTACTTC	CASSQDRDYPYEQYF
.	TRBV6-6	TRBJ1-4	.	TGTGCCAGCAGTTACTCCCGGGGGGGGTCAAGGGAAAAACTGTTTTTT	CASSYSRGGSREKLFF
TRBD1	TRBV7-3	TRBJ1-2	.	TGTGCCAGCAGTCGGGACAGATCTTATGGCTACACCTTC	CASSRDRSYGYTF
TRBD2	TRBV6-5	TRBJ2-7	.	TGTGCCAGCAGTTACGGGGGGGGAAAGAACTACGAGCAGTACTTC	CASSYGGGKNYEQYF
TRBD1	TRBV9	TRBJ2-7	few	TGTGCCAGCAGCGTAGTGGGACAGGGGGCGGTCGAGCAGTACTTC	CASSVVGQGAVEQYF
TRBD2	TRBV5-1	TRBJ2-7	.	TGCGCCAGCAGCGGGTTGAGCGGGAGTCAGTACGAGCAGTACTTC	CASSGLSGSQYEQYF
TRBD1	TRBV19	TRBJ2-7	few	TGTGCCAGTAGTTTTCCGGGACAGGACCTTTTTGACGAGCAGTACTTC	CASSFPGQDLFDEQYF
.	TRBV27	TRBJ1-5	.	TGTGCCAGCAGCCCAGGCGGGTGGGGGGAATATAGCAATCAGCCCCAGCATTTT	CASSPGGWGEYSNQPQHF
TRBD2	TRBV7-2	TRBJ2-5	.	TGTGCCAGCAGCATATCTACGGGACTAGCGGAAGAGACCCAGTACTTC	CASSISTGLAEETQYF
TRBD1	TRBV19	TRBJ1-1	few	TGTGCCAGTAGTAGCCCTCGGACAGGGCCGAACACTGAAGCTTTCTTT	CASSSPRTGPNTEAFF
TRBD1	TRBV4-3	TRBJ1-3	.	TGCGCCAGCAGCCAAGATTTACAGGGGAGAAACACCATATATTTT	CASSQDLQGRNTIYF
TRBD1	TRBV15	TRBJ2-4	.	TGTGCCACCAGCGGGGACTCGGACAGGGGGAGAAACATTCAGTACTTC	CATSGDSDRGRNIQYF
.	TRBV27	TRBJ1-2	.	TGTGCCAGCAGCTGGAGGAGGTCCTATGGCTACACCTTC	CASSWRRSYGYTF
.	TRBV7-6	TRBJ2-1	.	TGTGCCAGCAGCTTACTAGGCGGGACGGTTGAGCAGTTCTTC	CASSLLGGTVEQFF
TRBD1	TRBV9	TRBJ2-2	.	TGTGCCAGCAGCGTAGGAGGACAGGGGGCCGACGGGGAGCTGTTTTTT	CASSVGGQGADGELFF
.	TRBV11-2	TRBJ2-7	few	TGTGCCAGCGGGCACCCTTCATCTCACGAGCAGTACTTC	CASGHPSSHEQYF
TRBD2	TRBV28	TRBJ2-7	.	TGTGCCAGCAGAGAAAGGGGCGGGAGCCTCTCCTACGAGCAGTACTTC	CASRERGGSLSYEQYF
TRBD2	TRBV6-5	TRBJ2-1	.	TGTGCCAGTAAAAAGCGGGAGCTCTCCTACAATGAGCAGTTCTTC	CASKKRELSYNEQFF
.	TRBV30	TRBJ1-5	.	TGTGCCTGGAGGGCTGGAGAGGAGGATCAGCCCCAGCATTTT	CAWRAGEEDQPQHF
.	TRBV4-2	TRBJ1-1	.	TGTGCCAGCAGCCAAGTCCCTACGATGAACACTGAAGCTTTCTTT	CASSQVPTMNTEAFF
TRBD2	TRBV14	TRBJ2-7	.	TGTGCCAGCAGCCACTGGGGGGAGGGATCCTACGAGCAGTACTTC	CASSHWGEGSYEQYF
.	TRBV20-1	TRBJ1-5	.	TGCAGTGCTAGCCCGGGAAAGCCCCAGCATTTT	CSASPGKPQHF
TRBD1	TRBV19	TRBJ1-1	.	TGTGCCAGTAGTATGACCGAGACAGGGGACACTGAAGCTTTCTTT	CASSMTETGDTEAFF
.	TRBV5-1	TRBJ1-2	.	TGCGCCAGCAGCGGAAGAGAACAGGGTTCCTATCGCTACACCTTC	CASSGREQGSYRYTF
.	TRBV5-5	TRBJ2-7	.	TGTGCCAGCAGCTTGGAACACAGGGAGACCTACGAGCAGTACTTC	CASSLEHRETYEQYF
.	TRBV7-8	TRBJ2-7	.	TGTGCCAGCAGCCTAGGGCCGACAGGGCGGGGGGTCGAGCAGTACTTC	CASSLGPTGRGVEQYF
.	TRBV28	TRBJ1-5	.	TGTGCCAGCAGCCCCTTCCAGCGGCATTCCAATCAGCCCCAGCATTTT	CASSPFQRHSNQPQHF
TRBD2	TRBV5-1	TRBJ2-2	few	TGCGCCAGCAGCTTGACAGCGGGAGAGGACGGCGGGGAGCTGTTTTTT	CASSLTAGEDGGELFF
.	TRBV27	TRBJ1-3	.	TGTGCCAGCAGTCAAACAGGGCGTGGTGGAAACACCATATATTTT	CASSQTGRGGNTIYF
TRBD2	TRBV4-2	TRBJ2-1	.	TGTGCCAGCAGTGGGCTAGCGGGAGAGGGGCCCTACAATGAGCAGTTCTTC	CASSGLAGEGPYNEQFF
.	TRBV4-3	TRBJ2-1	few	TGCGCCAGCAGCCAAGAACAGGGAGACAATGAGCAGTTCTTC	CASSQEQGDNEQFF
TRBD2	TRBV5-4	TRBJ2-3	.	TGTGCCAGCAGCATCCCTACTAGCGGCAGCACAGATACGCAGTATTTT	CASSIPTSGSTDTQYF
TRBD2	TRBV11-2	TRBJ2-7	few	TGTGCCAGCAGCCCCCAAAGAAGCGGGGGCTACGAGCAGTACTTC	CASSPQRSGGYEQYF
TRBD2	TRBV4-3	TRBJ2-3	.	TGCGCCAGCAGCCAAGGGGAGCGGGAGGGCAGCCCGCAGTATTTT	CASSQGEREGSPQYF